This entry is about one T cell receptor (beta chain). What it binds is not known. Clones were sequenced by immunoSEQ multiplex PCR, and TCRdb holds only the in-frame ones, with some missing. The data hold 65,000 to 90,000 clones, with approximately 90% observed a single time. V was cut by 1 base and J by 2 bases, with 12 bases left in between. In germline, CDR1 is SNHLY, CDR2 FYNNEI. CDR3 length: 15 amino acids. The sample originates from a study of OX40 agonist ivuxolimab in advanced cancers. Overall study: Patients were given ivuxolimab, an antibody that agonizes OX40 (CD134). Three patients, one with hepatocellular carcinoma and two with cutaneous melanoma, achieved partial responses. Study results and caveats: With doses of 0.1-3.0 mg/kg, partial responders showed among the lowest clonal expansion.

The sample was CD4+ or CD8+ T cells sorted from blood, taken in a trial of the OX40 agonist ivuxolimab. J is TRBJ2-7 and V is TRBV2, with D possibly being TRBD2 (7 bases). The sequence was obtained from an adult with an advanced solid tumor such as melanoma, head and neck, liver or kidney cancer. CDR3 DNA sequence: TGTGCCAGCAGTGAAGGGGGGGGCTTCACCTACGAGCAGTACTTC. It specifies CASSEGGGFTYEQYF.